Sequencing of this TCR beta chain was carried out in a study of T cells in Graves' hyperthyroidism and ophthalmopathy (dated by TCRdb to between 2018 and 2021). In terms of the full investigation: Peripheral blood was collected at initial diagnosis, before any treatment. A discovery cohort of about a hundred patients, about 40 with Graves' ophthalmopathy and under 60 with stable Graves' hyperthyroidism, was used to find distinguishing TCR V-J signatures. Whether ophthalmopathy could be predicted prospectively was tested in an independent validation cohort made up of under 20 hyperthyroidism patients plus 17 patients who later progressed to ophthalmopathy. The 75 to 100 discovery patients were randomly split 7:3 into training and test sets. In about 6 Graves' hyperthyroidism patients, the study also compared T-cell repertoires from thyroid tissue with T-cell repertoires from blood. Following sampling, methimazole starting at 30 mg daily was given to hyperthyroidism patients, and high-dose intravenous methylprednisolone was given to ophthalmopathy patients. The paper describes TCR Vbeta CDR3 sequencing of 130 to 150 peripheral blood samples, made up of about 41 ophthalmopathy patients, some 80 hyperthyroidism patients and 17 progressor patients. Summary of the overall study and its limitations: Ophthalmopathy was separated from stable hyperthyroidism by a 13 V-J signature model, with around 88% sensitivity and 81% to 82% specificity obtained in cross-validation and 80%/75% obtained in testing. No statistical method was used to set the sample size in advance, and investigators knew the group allocation. In validation, progression to ophthalmopathy was predicted by the model with roughly 69% sensitivity and about 72% specificity, a median of around 6.5 months before onset. Most expanded thyroid clonotypes (frequency above 0.001) were also detected in blood, a finding suggesting that blood repertoires may reflect thyroid immune responses.

The TCR beta CDR3 regions were amplified from the RNA transcripts. The first round of RT-PCR for the TCR CDR3 was performed with the HTBI primer set and the Qiagen OneStep RT-PCR kit. A second multiplex PCR round built the libraries, followed by size selection and purification. Sequencing of the libraries was done on an Illumina HiSeq2000 using paired-end 100 bp reads. Per the source publication's procedure: SOAPnuke was used to process the raw data, throwing out any read that contained adapters or uncalled bases, had a mean Phred below 15, or lacked an exact constant-primer or identifier match. COPE v1.2.5 was used to merge the high-quality paired reads, and each unique nucleotide sequence was defined as a clonotype. MiTCR v1.1 was used to align the clonotypes against IMGT TRBV, TRBD and TRBJ reference segments. The analysis included only V-J combinations with a frequency above 0.0001, which together covered roughly 99% of the repertoires. A TCS score was defined as the ratio between F50 (clonal expansion) and ExV (chaos), using BLOSUM62-based TCRdist between CDR3 peptides within each V-J. Welch's t-statistics and random forest reduced just over 500 V-J features to about 13, which were used in a naive Bayes classifier (R e1071). The raw public reads went through TCRdb reprocessing: fastp at Q25, MiXCR clone calling, in-frame beta chains kept. A single entry per CDR3 protein holds the most common genes and DNA from its merged rows. TCRdb assigned the V and J calls; the authors' analysis was not used. Here the sample has about 350,000 distinct CDR3 sequences; over 15% occur a single time. Jointly, the top ten make up 15% of the sample.

Ophthalmopathy patients had moderately to severely active disease, with a Clinical Activity Score of 3 or more, a NOSPECS grade of 4 or more, and a disease duration of less than 3 months. Any patient with an uncontrolled infection, another autoimmune disease, pregnancy or lactation was excluded. Clinical symptoms, serum thyroxine and TRAb, thyroid ultrasound, and orbital computed tomography formed the basis for the diagnoses. PBMCs were separated from around 9.1 ml of fresh peripheral blood using Ficoll-Paque density gradient centrifugation. Total RNA was extracted using Trizol reagent, and RNA quality was assessed on an Agilent 2100 Bioanalyzer. This clonotype was seen ten or more times. Its recognized antigen is unknown. The junction differs from germline at one of its ends, possibly a read error. The CDR3 covers 15 residues, taking in both the cysteine and the phenylalanine. Left in the record is the CDR3 DNA by itself, 45 bases read in frame from the first base. CDR1 and CDR2 (SGHRS, YFSETQ) derive from the germline V gene.

The receptor was derived from a middle-aged woman with Graves' ophthalmopathy. This sequence uses TRBV5-1 and TRBJ2-2; TRBD2 is possibly the D segment (7 matching bases). Sequencing was carried out using blood. The DNA is TGCGCCAGCAGCCCCCTCTCAAGCGAAAGGGGGGGGCTGTTTTTT. Its protein product is CASSPLSSERGGLFF.